The source of this T cell receptor (beta chain) is a study of shared clonotypes between healthy human individuals. Study-wide results and limits: Naive subsets typically showed greater estimated richness than memory subsets.

In germline, CDR1 is SGHTS, CDR2 YDEGEE. CDR3 length equals 15 residues. V was trimmed by 0 bases and J by 5 bases, leaving 12 bases between them. A deep-level run was used for the assay. Produced via immunoSEQ multiplex PCR; TCRdb's table is partial and in-frame only. The data contain over 2 million clones, about 95% of them singletons. Positively selected for CCR7, the CD45RO-negative cells used as naive CD8 cells excluded terminally differentiated effector memory CD45RA+ cells. Regarding this clone: Antigen specificity is unknown.

The chain couples TRBV5-8 to TRBJ1-5; D perhaps matches TRBD1 (5 bases). Sequencing was carried out using naive CD8+ T cells sorted from blood. The TCR originated in a man between 18 and 29 years old in good health. This chain's CDR3 is CASSLEEGRDQPQHF. The CDR3 nucleotides read TGTGCCAGCAGCTTGGAGGAGGGGAGGGATCAGCCCCAGCATTTT.